A selection of T cell receptor beta chains follows, all from one sample in a study of blood T cell repertoires in COVID-19. TCRdb keeps only in-frame clones here, not all; method: immunoSEQ multiplex PCR. The table shows tens of thousands of clones, with around 83% occurring only once. Sequenced material: peripheral blood. Receptor source: a man younger than 40 with COVID-19, enrolled during active disease. CDR3s include the opening cysteine and the closing phenylalanine or tryptophan. The D gene is left open where the match is weak. Size is omitted from some rows. Given values are once, few, many or a class for expanded clones.

abundance	v_gene	d_gene	j_gene	CDR3nt	CDR3aa
.	TRBV7-3	TRBD1	TRBJ2-7	TGTGCCAGCAGAACAGGGGGCGTTTTAGGCGAGCAGTACTTC	CASRTGGVLGEQYF
few	TRBV28	.	TRBJ2-3	TGTGCCAGCAGTCCCCACCCGCGCGATACGCAGTATTTT	CASSPHPRDTQYF
few	TRBV4-3	.	TRBJ2-3	TGCGCCAGCAGCCAGTCCGATTTCGGGGGTTATAGCACAGATACGCAGTATTTT	CASSQSDFGGYSTDTQYF
medium-sized	TRBV12-5	.	TRBJ1-6	TGTGCTAGTGGTTTGGATCCAGGGGCACCCCTCCACTTT	CASGLDPGAPLHF
.	TRBV2	.	TRBJ2-2	TGTGCCAGCAGTGAGGGGGCAGTAGCTCCCGGGGAGCTGTTTTTT	CASSEGAVAPGELFF
.	TRBV29-1	.	TRBJ2-1	TGCAGCGTTGTTCTGGGGGCGGGTAATGAGCAGTTCTTC	CSVVLGAGNEQFF
once	TRBV18	.	TRBJ2-1	TGTGCCAGCTCACCTCGAACGAACAGGGACCAGTACAATGAGCAGTTCTTC	CASSPRTNRDQYNEQFF
few	TRBV7-9	.	TRBJ1-4	TGTGCCAGCAGCTTAGAGGGCTGGGCCAGGGGACAACTGTTTTTT	CASSLEGWARGQLFF
.	TRBV28	.	TRBJ2-1	TGTGCCAGCAGTTTCCTAGGACTCCACAATGAGCAGTTCTTC	CASSFLGLHNEQFF
.	TRBV6-5	TRBD1	TRBJ1-1	TGTGCCAGCAGTTACTCGATGGACAGGGAGGCCACTGAAGCTTTCTTT	CASSYSMDREATEAFF
once	TRBV4-3	.	TRBJ1-5	TGCGCCAGCAGCCAAGATCGGGGGGGCGGGGGCAATCAGCCCCAGCATTTT	CASSQDRGGGGNQPQHF
.	TRBV12-3/TRBV12-4	.	TRBJ1-3	TGTGCCAGCAGACACGAAAACACCATATATTTT	CASRHENTIYF
.	TRBV18	TRBD1	TRBJ1-1	TGTGCCAGCTCACTAACGAAGACAGGGCCGAACACTGAAGCTTTCTTT	CASSLTKTGPNTEAFF
once	TRBV5-4	TRBD1	TRBJ2-2	TGTGCCAGCAGCCCGACAGGGGGCGCCCCCGGGGAGCTGTTTTTT	CASSPTGGAPGELFF
.	TRBV7-2	TRBD2	TRBJ2-5	TGTGCCAGCAGCAAGACTAGCGGGGAGTTCGAGACCCAGTACTTC	CASSKTSGEFETQYF
.	TRBV6-5	.	TRBJ1-2	TGTGCCAGCAGAGACAGCTATGGCTACACCTTC	CASRDSYGYTF
.	TRBV5-6	.	TRBJ1-5	TGTGCCAGCAGCTTGGGGGCGGGGGCGAACAATCAGCCCCAGCATTTT	CASSLGAGANNQPQHF
.	TRBV19	TRBD1	TRBJ2-5	TGTGCCAGTAGTGCGGACAGGGAGACCCAGTACTTC	CASSADRETQYF
.	TRBV15	TRBD2	TRBJ2-4	TGTGCCACCAGCAGGGAGGGGACTAGAAGTCGTGACATTCAGTACTTC	CATSREGTRSRDIQYF
few	TRBV3-1/TRBV3-2	.	TRBJ1-3	TGTGCCAGCGACGACGGGTTCTCTGGAAACACCATATATTTT	CASDDGFSGNTIYF
.	TRBV28	.	TRBJ2-7	TGTGCCAGCAGTTTATGGGGCCGAGACGAGCAGTACTTC	CASSLWGRDEQYF
.	TRBV7-8	TRBD2	TRBJ2-1	TGTGCCAGCAGCACCCCTAGCGGATCCTACAATGAGCAGTTCTTC	CASSTPSGSYNEQFF
.	TRBV10-1	TRBD1	TRBJ1-3	TGCGCCAGCAGTGGGGACAGGTCTGGAAACACCATATATTTT	CASSGDRSGNTIYF
.	TRBV6-5	TRBD1	TRBJ2-5	TGTGCCAGCAGAGTTGGACAGGCACAAGAGACCCAGTACTTC	CASRVGQAQETQYF
few	TRBV7-3	.	TRBJ1-1	TGTGCCAGCAGCTTAGATGCGACGAGGGCTGAAGCTTTCTTT	CASSLDATRAEAFF
.	TRBV5-6	TRBD1	TRBJ2-1	TGTGCCAGCAGCTCGACAGGGGTAAACTACAATGAGCAGTTCTTC	CASSSTGVNYNEQFF
.	TRBV10-3	.	TRBJ2-2	TGTGCCATAAGTGGGACGGACCCCGGTGCGTCAGGGGTCCCTACCGGGGAGCTGTTTTTT	CAISGTDPGASGVPTGELFF
.	TRBV28	TRBD1	TRBJ2-6	TGTGCCAGCAGTTCCGGGACAGGGGGCTGGACTGGGGCCAACGTCCTGACTTTC	CASSSGTGGWTGANVLTF
.	TRBV27	.	TRBJ1-4	TGTGCCAGCAGTTCCTCGAACATCGAAAAACTGTTTTTT	CASSSSNIEKLFF
once	TRBV7-9	TRBD1	TRBJ2-7	TGTGCCAGCAGCTTATCTCAGGGGGCCGACGAGCAGTACTTC	CASSLSQGADEQYF
once	TRBV6-4	TRBD2	TRBJ2-3	TGTGCCAGCAGTGAGCGGGGGGGCTCAGATACGCAGTATTTT	CASSERGGSDTQYF
few	TRBV6-5	TRBD1	TRBJ1-1	TGTGCCAGCAGGGCCGACAGGGTGAACACTGAAGCTTTCTTT	CASRADRVNTEAFF
.	TRBV30	TRBD2	TRBJ2-7	TGTGCCTGGAGTGTAGCGGGACTAGCCTACGAGCAGTACTTC	CAWSVAGLAYEQYF
.	TRBV5-8	.	TRBJ2-7	TGTGCCAGCGGGGACATAAACTCCTACGAGCAGTACTTC	CASGDINSYEQYF
.	TRBV5-6	TRBD1	TRBJ1-1	TGTGCCAGCAGCTTCGTGGACAGGGGGCTGACTGAAGCTTTCTTT	CASSFVDRGLTEAFF
once	TRBV5-1	TRBD2	TRBJ2-2	TGCGCCAGCAGCTTGGCAGGGGGTAGCGGGAGATTCGCCGGGGAGCTGTTTTTT	CASSLAGGSGRFAGELFF
.	TRBV20-1	.	TRBJ1-2	TGCAGTGCTAGTAAGGGGTATGGCTACACCTTC	CSASKGYGYTF
.	TRBV19	TRBD2	TRBJ2-4	TGTGCCAGTAGTATAGTAGCGGGGTCCCAAAACATTCAGTACTTC	CASSIVAGSQNIQYF
.	TRBV6-1	.	TRBJ2-1	TGTGCCAGCAGTGAATTTAGGGGCACAGGCCTCTACAATGAGCAGTTCTTC	CASSEFRGTGLYNEQFF
few	TRBV4-1	TRBD2	TRBJ2-3	TGCGCCAGCAGCCCTTTCGTAGCAGAGCGGGGGGGCGGGGATACGCAGTATTTT	CASSPFVAERGGGDTQYF
.	TRBV6-5	TRBD2	TRBJ2-1	TGTGCCAGCCACTCCGGGACTAGCGTGAACAATGAGCAGTTCTTC	CASHSGTSVNNEQFF
.	TRBV6-1	.	TRBJ1-3	TGTGCCAGCAGTGAAGACGGGGGGCGTAGCACCATATATTTT	CASSEDGGRSTIYF
.	TRBV27	.	TRBJ2-2	TGTGCCAGCAGTTGGCTAGACGACACCGGGGAGCTGTTTTTT	CASSWLDDTGELFF
.	TRBV11-3	.	TRBJ1-4	TGTGCCAGCAGCCCAGGGCCGCGTGAAAAACTGTTTTTT	CASSPGPREKLFF
once	TRBV6-6	.	TRBJ1-1	TGTGCCAGCAGTTACTCGAGCGGTGAAGCTTTCTTT	CASSYSSGEAFF
.	TRBV9	TRBD2	TRBJ2-3	TGTGCCAGCAGCGTAGAAGGACTAGCGGGGGGTTCTGATACGCAGTATTTT	CASSVEGLAGGSDTQYF
.	TRBV6-5	TRBD1	TRBJ1-5	TGTGCCAGCAGAACACCGGGACAGGGCCACCAGCCCCAGCATTTT	CASRTPGQGHQPQHF
.	TRBV10-3	TRBD1	TRBJ2-7	TGTGCCATCAGTGACTCGACAGGGGGAAGGTACGAGCAGTACTTC	CAISDSTGGRYEQYF
.	TRBV28	.	TRBJ1-6	TGTGTCAGCAGTTCCTACAGGAGCTCCTATAATTCACCCCTCCACTTT	CVSSSYRSSYNSPLHF
.	TRBV2	.	TRBJ1-5	TGTGCCAGCGAGGGAAGGGATAGCAATCAGCCCCAGCATTTT	CASEGRDSNQPQHF